One sample yielded the 9 T cell receptor beta chains listed below, sequenced in a study of T cell responses to AZD1222 COVID-19 vaccine (dated by TCRdb to the early 2020s). The sample's time point, from its label and the paper: about 28 days (+/-7) after the second vaccine dose. Libraries were prepared through the immunoSEQ multiplex PCR assay. As stored in TCRdb, this immuneACCESS dataset retains in-frame rearrangements with V and J assigned. A fraction of the clones does not appear; measured against another copy, unresolved V genes explain less than half of the discrepancy, and the remainder lacks a known reason. The sample yields fewer than 150,000 clones; roughly 90% were counted once. Roughly 7.9% of the sample rests with the top ten. Specimen: peripheral blood, collected 28 days after the second AZD1222 dose. These receptors were obtained from an adult who received the AZD1222 COVID-19 vaccine.

V gene TRBV6-1 combines with J gene TRBJ1-2; the D is unclear. The CDR3 contains 16 residues. The germline V gene has CDR1 MNHNS and CDR2 SASEGT. V was pared by 4 bases and J by 4 bases, with 19 bases between. This chain's CDR3 is CASSGTPGLGSYGYTF. CDR3 coding DNA: TGTGCCAGCAGTGGGACTCCGGGCCTAGGATCCTATGGCTACACCTTC.

The chain combines TRBV28 with TRBJ2-3, with 11 bases aligning to TRBD1. The CDR3 totals 15 residues. After removal of 4 bases from V and 3 bases from J, the junction contained 3 bases not matched to a gene. CDR1 and CDR2 (germline): MDHEN, SYDVKM. The CDR3 sequence is CASSSGTGGTDTQYF. CDR3 sequence (DNA): TGTGCCAGCAGTTCCGGGACAGGGGGTACAGATACGCAGTATTTT.

The V call is TRBV30, the J call TRBJ1-6; D is uncertain. Germline CDR1 reads GTSNPN; CDR2 reads SVGIG (reference sequence). V shed 4 bases and J shed 5 bases, with 15 bases lying between them. The CDR3 consists of 15 residues. CDR3 in DNA: TGTGCCTGGAATTTCCCCTCCGAGGATAATTCACCCCTCCACTTT. Its translation is CAWNFPSEDNSPLHF.

V is TRBV7-2 and J is TRBJ2-7; D not resolved. Germline V gives CDR1 SGHTA, CDR2 FQGNSA. V lost 4 bases, J lost 1 base, and 11 bases lay in between. The CDR3 consists of 14 residues. The CDR3: CASSSLVTSYEQYF. The CDR3 coding sequence is TGTGCCAGCAGCTCCCTGGTGACATCCTACGAGCAGTACTTC.

The rearrangement links TRBV28 to TRBJ2-2; D not resolved. V lost 7 bases and J 4 bases, leaving 4 bases between the germline ends. This CDR3 has 11 amino acids. Germline V CDR1 and CDR2: MDHEN, SYDVKM. The CDR3 loop is CASTSTGELFF. The CDR3 DNA sequence: TGTGCCAGCACCTCCACCGGGGAGCTGTTTTTT.

V usage is TRBV28 and J usage is TRBJ1-4, with 7 bases identical to TRBD1. The germline CDR1 and CDR2 sequences are MDHEN and SYDVKM. The CDR3 length is 13 residues. The V segment lost 7 bases and the J segment 8 bases; nucleotides outside the gene matches: 7. This chain's CDR3 is CASNRQGREKLFF. Written as DNA, the CDR3 is TGTGCCAGCAACCGACAGGGCAGGGAAAAACTGTTTTTT.

This clone was observed once. V and J are TRBV29-1 and TRBJ2-2, with 7 nucleotides matching TRBD2. Trimming cost V 4 bases and J 6 bases; bases outside gene matches: 8. The CDR3 loop spans 14 amino acids. Per the germline V gene, CDR1 is SQVTM and CDR2 is ANQGSEA. CDR3 residues: CSVAPGEGPGELFF. Here the CDR3 DNA reads TGCAGCGTTGCCCCCGGGGAGGGGCCCGGGGAGCTGTTTTTT.

Details on this clone: The junction shows a germline mismatch at one end, possibly a read error. The rearrangement uses TRBV5-5 and TRBJ1-5; maybe TRBD1 (5 bases). The CDR3 sequence is 15 residues long. Germline loops: CDR1 SGHKS, CDR2 YYEKEE (reference sequence). Written as DNA, the CDR3 is TGTGCCAGCAGTTTGGACATGTCAACCGGTCAGCCCCAGCATTTT. As protein: CASSLDMSTGQPQHF.

The chain employs TRBV11-3 and TRBJ2-5, with 9 bases matching TRBD1. CDR1 is SGHNT and CDR2 is YENEEA in the germline V gene. V was clipped by 6 bases and J by 3 bases; unmatched bases: 2. CDR3 length: 13 amino acids. The CDR3 protein is CASSRTGEETQYF. DNA for the CDR3: TGTGCCAGCAGTCGGACAGGGGAAGAGACCCAGTACTTC.